A single sample is the source of the 13 T cell receptor beta chains below, sequenced in a study of Graves' ophthalmopathy and Graves' hyperthyroidism. CDR3 regions of TCR beta were amplified from RNA transcripts. After a first-round RT-PCR with HTBI primers, a second-round multiplex PCR was run. TCRdb fed the multiplex PCR reads into MiXCR, producing one record per CDR3 protein. The sample holds fewer than 650,000 distinct CDR3 sequences; about a fifth are singletons and the top ten take around 6.5%. Material: peripheral blood. These receptors came from a woman younger than 35 with stable Graves' hyperthyroidism. Some clones in this sample may be carry-over from other donors' samples.

This clonotype was counted many times. The genes are TRBV19 and TRBJ1-1; the D is unclear. Per the germline V gene, CDR1 is LNHDA and CDR2 is SQIVND (reference sequence). The CDR3 has 14 residues. V was shortened by 9 bases and J by 4 bases, with 18 bases between the two germline ends. The CDR3 region has the DNA TGTGCCAGCAGCGAATCCCAGGTTTTCACTGAAGCTTTCTTT. This sequence encodes CASSESQVFTEAFF.

Worth noting for this clonotype: A much larger clonotype is one base distant, so this may be a read error. The gene calls are TRBV19 and TRBJ1-2; weak D call: TRBD1 (6 bases). Germline-derived CDR1 and CDR2 are LNHDA and SQIVND (reference sequence). CDR3 length equals 16 residues. Here the CDR3 DNA reads TGTGCCAGTAGGCACCTACACAGGGACTCTAACTATGGCTTCACCTTC. Translating it yields CASRHLHRDSNYGFTF.

This clonotype was counted a few times. The CDR3 nucleotides read TGTGCCTGGAGCCCTATGGGGAGCTACACCTTC. Its protein product is CAWSPMGSYTF. This chain connects TRBV30 to TRBJ1-2; no firm D call. Trimming shortened V by 3 bases and J by 9 bases, and 11 bases separated the two germline ends. CDR1 and CDR2 (germline): GTSNPN, SVGIG (reference sequence). The CDR3 contains 11 residues.

In this sample, this clonotype turned up a few times. Here the CDR3 DNA reads TGTGCCAGCTCCTGGGACTACTCTGGAAACACCATATATTTT. This encodes CASSWDYSGNTIYF. The rearrangement links TRBV14 to TRBJ1-3, with D perhaps matching TRBD1 (5 bases). The CDR3 consists of 14 residues. Germline CDR1 is SGHDN and CDR2 is FVKESK. The V gene lost 8 bases and the J gene lost 0 bases, with 11 bases spanning the gap.

The sample holds many counts of this clonotype. The rearrangement uses TRBV12-3 or TRBV12-4 and TRBJ1-3; D uncertain. This CDR3 has 15 amino acids. The germline V and J ends were trimmed by 3 bases and 4 bases, with 13 bases remaining between them. In nucleotides, the CDR3 is TGTGCCAGCAGTTTTGGCATGGCAGGAGGAAACACCATATATTTT. Translated, it gives CASSFGMAGGNTIYF.

This clonotype was observed many times. The chain has TRBV19 and TRBJ1-5, with TRBD1 identical over 10 bases. The CDR3 spans 16 residues. CDR1 and CDR2 from the germline V gene are LNHDA and SQIVND (reference sequence). V shed 6 bases and J 2 bases; nucleotides not matched to a gene: 7. CDR3 coding DNA: TGTGCCAGTAGCGCCATCGGGACAGGGGGCAATCAGCCCCAGCATTTT. It translates to CASSAIGTGGNQPQHF. The entire variable domain, with the rest obtained from reference TRBV19 and TRBJ1-5, is as follows: DGGITQSPKYLFRKEGQNVTLSCEQNLNHDAMYWYRQDPGQGLRLIYYSQIVNDFQKGDIAEGYSVSREKKESFPLTVTSAQKNPTAFYLCASSAIGTGGNQPQHFGDGTRLSIL.

This clonotype occurred a few times. J is TRBJ1-3 and V is TRBV9; D might be TRBD1 (6 bases). V was pared by 2 bases and J by 0 bases, with 9 bases between. The CDR3 extends over 15 amino acids. The V gene's germline CDR1 is SGDLS and CDR2 YYNGEE. The CDR3 bases are TGTGCCAGCAGCGTCTCAGGGGTCTCTGGAAACACCATATATTTT. Protein: CASSVSGVSGNTIYF. Together with reference TRBV9 and TRBJ1-3, the CDR3 gives the full variable domain: DSGVTQTPKHLITATGQRVTLRCSPRSGDLSVYWYQQSLDQGLQFLIQYYNGEERAKGNILERFSAQQFPDLHSELNLSSLELGDSALYFCASSVSGVSGNTIYFGEGSWLTVV.

This clonotype showed up just a few times. The chain carries TRBV6-5 and TRBJ2-5; D is possibly TRBD1 or TRBD2 (6 bases each). V was clipped by 2 bases and J by 4 bases, with 14 bases between them. Per the germline V gene, CDR1 is MNHEY and CDR2 is SVGAGI. The length of the CDR3 is 15 residues. This CDR3 is CASSYTDGGRETQYF. The CDR3 DNA follows: TGTGCCAGCAGTTACACCGATGGGGGGCGAGAGACCCAGTACTTC.

This clonotype was recorded many times. The CDR3 loop reads CASSTRDLGETQYF. CDR3 nucleotide sequence: TGTGCCAGCAGTACCCGGGACTTAGGAGAGACCCAGTACTTC. The chain carries TRBV2 and TRBJ2-5, with a possible D match to TRBD2 (6 bases). V was clipped by 5 bases and J by 4 bases, with 14 bases between them. The germline CDR1 and CDR2 sequences are SNHLY and FYNNEI. This CDR3 region has 14 residues.

This chain connects TRBV29-1 to TRBJ1-2, with a weak D call TRBD1 (5 bases). CDR3 size: 11 residues. Trimming cost V 7 bases and J 8 bases, with 14 bases left between them. Germline CDR1 is SQVTM and CDR2 is ANQGSEA. CDR3 DNA sequence: TGCAGCGCCGCTACAGGTCAGGGCTACACCTTC. Residues: CSAATGQGYTF.

V is TRBV12-3 or TRBV12-4 and J is TRBJ2-5; the D gene could be TRBD1 or TRBD2 (7 bases each). The V and J ends lost 5 bases and 5 bases respectively, with 18 bases between them. The length of the CDR3 is 15 residues. The CDR3 here is CASSPDRTRGETQYF. CDR3 nucleotides: TGTGCCAGCAGTCCGGACAGGACTAGGGGGGAGACCCAGTACTTC.

This clonotype occurred many times. The chain couples TRBV11-2 to TRBJ2-5; 7 bases are a match to TRBD1. V was clipped by 5 bases and J by 6 bases; unmatched bases: 9. There are 14 residues in the CDR3. Germline CDR1 is SGHAT and CDR2 is FQNNGV. CDR3 nucleotide sequence: TGTGCCAGCAGCACAACAGGGGTCCCTAAGACCCAGTACTTC. The encoded protein is CASSTTGVPKTQYF.

Ten or more counts support this clonotype. The chain has TRBV20-1 and TRBJ1-5; TRBD1 is a possible D gene (5 bases). The CDR3 is 13 amino acids. Trimming took 5 bases from V and 7 from J, leaving 15 bases between them. Germline V gene sequence: CDR1 DFQATT, CDR2 SNEGSKA (reference sequence). CDR3 sequence: CSARLGTGQPQHF. The CDR3 DNA is TGCAGTGCTCGTCTAGGGACCGGACAGCCCCAGCATTTT.